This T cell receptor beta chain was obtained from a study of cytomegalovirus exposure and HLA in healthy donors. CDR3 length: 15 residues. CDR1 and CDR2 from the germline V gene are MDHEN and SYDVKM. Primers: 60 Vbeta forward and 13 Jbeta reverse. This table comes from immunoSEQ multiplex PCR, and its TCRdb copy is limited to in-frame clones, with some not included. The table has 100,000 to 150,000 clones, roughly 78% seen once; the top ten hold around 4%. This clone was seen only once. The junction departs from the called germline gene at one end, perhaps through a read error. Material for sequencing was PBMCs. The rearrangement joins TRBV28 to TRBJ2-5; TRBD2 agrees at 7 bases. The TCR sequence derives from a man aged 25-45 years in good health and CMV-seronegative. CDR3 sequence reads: CASSLGGLLQETRYF. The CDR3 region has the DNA TGTGCCAGCAGTTTAGGGGGACTACTCCAAGAGACCCGGTACTTC. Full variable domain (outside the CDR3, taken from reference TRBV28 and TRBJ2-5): DVKVTQSSRYLVKRTGEKVFLECVQDMDHENMFWYRQDPGLGLRLIYFSYDVKMKEKGDIPEGYSVSREKKERFSLILESASTNQTSMYLCASSLGGLLQETRYFGPGTRLLVL.